These 7 T cell receptor beta chains came from one sample sequenced in a study of neoadjuvant anti-PD-1 for oral cavity cancer. Sequencing used immunoSEQ multiplex PCR; TCRdb keeps in-frame clones, though not all of them. The repertoire holds 7,100 or so clones, with approximately 60% as singletons. The sequenced sample was tumor tissue, obtained before nivolumab (anti-PD-1) treatment. The receptors here all came from a person between 40 and 80 years old with oral cavity squamous cell carcinoma.

V is TRBV29-1 and J is TRBJ1-6; tentatively, D is TRBD1 (5 bases). Trimming cost V 4 bases and J 6 bases, with 13 bases left between them. This CDR3 spans 14 amino acids. Germline V gene lookup returns CDR1 SQVTM and CDR2 ANQGSEA. The CDR3 is CSVGEGASNSPLHF. DNA for the CDR3: TGCAGCGTTGGGGAAGGGGCGAGTAATTCACCCCTCCACTTT.

The V call is TRBV11-2, the J call TRBJ2-3, with D tentatively TRBD1 or TRBD2 (5 bases each). CDR3 length: 15 residues. V dropped 5 bases and J dropped 1 base, with 13 bases sitting between them. Germline V CDR1 and CDR2: SGHAT, FQNNGV. CDR3 sequence reads: CASSRRQGRTDTQYF. CDR3 sequence (DNA): TGTGCCAGCAGCCGCCGGCAGGGACGCACAGATACGCAGTATTTT.

This chain links TRBV9 with TRBJ2-1, with D unclear. CDR1 SGDLS and CDR2 YYNGEE come from the germline V gene. The length of the CDR3 is 13 residues. Trimming took off 2 bases at V and 3 bases at J, with 6 bases between the two ends. CDR3 sequence (DNA): TGTGCCAGCAGCGTTTCCCACTACAATGAGCAGTTCTTC. Translation: CASSVSHYNEQFF.

This rearrangement joins TRBV5-4 to TRBJ2-3, with D possibly TRBD2 on 5 matching bases. Trimming took 0 bases from V and 4 from J, leaving 9 bases between them. The CDR3 loop spans 14 amino acids. The germline gives CDR1 SGHNT, CDR2 YYREEE (reference sequence). CDR3 DNA: TGTGCCAGCAGCTTGGACGGGAAGGCAGATACGCAGTATTTT. This codes for CASSLDGKADTQYF.

The rearrangement uses TRBV2 and TRBJ2-1; no reliable D call. The length of the CDR3 is 15 residues. Germline V gives CDR1 SNHLY, CDR2 FYNNEI. Trimming shortened V by 0 bases and J by 5 bases, and 11 bases separated the two germline ends. This CDR3 reads CASSEAGPGHNEQFF. CDR3 nucleotides: TGTGCCAGCAGTGAAGCAGGTCCCGGTCACAATGAGCAGTTCTTC.

The sample holds one count of this clone. The chain is built from TRBV29-1 and TRBJ2-7; D ambiguous. The V gene lost 6 bases and the J gene lost 1 base, with 13 bases spanning the gap. This CDR3 contains 13 residues. The germline gives CDR1 SQVTM, CDR2 ANQGSEA. In DNA form, the CDR3 reads TGCAGCGTATCTACCATCCTTTCCTACGAGCAGTACTTC. Translation: CSVSTILSYEQYF.

The V and J genes are TRBV29-1 and TRBJ2-4; possibly TRBD2 for D (6 bases). The length of the CDR3 is 18 residues. Per germline, CDR1 SQVTM and CDR2 ANQGSEA. V lost 3 bases to trimming and J lost 0 bases, with 21 bases between them. The CDR3 reads CSVDGEASPGIAKNIQYF. The DNA for the CDR3 is TGCAGCGTTGATGGGGAGGCTAGCCCGGGGATAGCCAAAAACATTCAGTACTTC.